This TCR beta chain was identified during a study of blood T cell repertoires in COVID-19. V gave up 0 bases and J gave up 3 bases, with 10 bases separating them. CDR1 and CDR2 (germline): SGDLS, YYNGEE. This CDR3 is 15 amino acids long. Cohorts were based on clinical histories the participants reported. The repertoire was sequenced with immunoSEQ multiplex PCR; TCRdb's copy has only in-frame clones and lacks some. The sample records a few hundred thousand clones, 75% to 90% being singletons. The receptor was isolated from a woman in her 30s who had been exposed to COVID-19. The sample comprised PBMCs or T cells enriched from blood (not recorded which). The chain joins TRBV9 to TRBJ1-5; TRBD1 is a possible D gene (5 bases). CDR3 sequence (DNA): TGTGCCAGCAGCGTAGGAGCAGGGCACAATCAGCCCCAGCATTTT. Translating it yields CASSVGAGHNQPQHF.